This TCR beta chain derives from a study of blood T cell repertoires in COVID-19. Study at large: The United States, Italy and Spain provided the acute and convalescent COVID-19 samples.

V was clipped by 5 bases and J by 8 bases, with 16 bases between them. From germline, CDR1 is SGHRS and CDR2 YFSETQ. CDR3 length: 13 residues. In the original workflow: It was from reference gene primer amplification that nucleated cell counts were estimated. Profiling relied on immunoSEQ multiplex PCR, and the TCRdb table lists in-frame clones only, not all of them. V and J calls and clone size are copied from that table; D and trimming were computed from the DNA. The data show roughly 150,000 clones, around nine tenths seen once. This TCR derives from a human donor in a cohort sampled during active COVID-19. This chain joins TRBV5-1 and TRBJ1-1, with D possibly matching TRBD1 (6 bases). Material for sequencing was peripheral blood. The CDR3 sequence: CASSTGTRREAFF. DNA for the CDR3: TGCGCCAGCAGTACCGGGACACGGAGAGAAGCTTTCTTT.